The clone carrying this T cell receptor (beta chain) was found many times. The sample originates from a study of low-dose radiotherapy and immunotherapy resistance in tumors. About the study: With fractions of 0.5 Gy given every 2 weeks, Cohort 1 accumulated a total of 6.5 Gy.

Described time point: after trial treatment. The treatment denotes: LDRT plus nivolumab, ipilimumab, low-dose cyclophosphamide and aspirin (RACIN trial). With TRAV- and TRBV-specific primers, first-strand cDNA was made, covering the alpha and beta chains. TCR amplification used roughly 20 PCR cycles, a constant-region primer and a V-primer adapter. TCRdb re-called the reads with MiXCR, one entry per CDR3 protein. The sample has tens of thousands of distinct CDR3 sequences, about a sixth seen once. The clonotype originates from a male donor with prostate cancer. The source material was PBMCs, sampled after low-dose radiotherapy plus immunotherapy.

CDR3 DNA sequence: TGTGCCAGCCGCACATGGGGGACGAAAGAGACCCAGTACTTC. Its translation is CASRTWGTKETQYF. The gene calls are TRBV7-9 and TRBJ2-5; D assignment may be TRBD1 or TRBD2 (5 bases each). V lost 8 bases and J lost 3, with 16 bases in between. This CDR3 has 14 amino acids. Looked up from germline, CDR1 is SEHNR and CDR2 is FQNEAQ (reference sequence).